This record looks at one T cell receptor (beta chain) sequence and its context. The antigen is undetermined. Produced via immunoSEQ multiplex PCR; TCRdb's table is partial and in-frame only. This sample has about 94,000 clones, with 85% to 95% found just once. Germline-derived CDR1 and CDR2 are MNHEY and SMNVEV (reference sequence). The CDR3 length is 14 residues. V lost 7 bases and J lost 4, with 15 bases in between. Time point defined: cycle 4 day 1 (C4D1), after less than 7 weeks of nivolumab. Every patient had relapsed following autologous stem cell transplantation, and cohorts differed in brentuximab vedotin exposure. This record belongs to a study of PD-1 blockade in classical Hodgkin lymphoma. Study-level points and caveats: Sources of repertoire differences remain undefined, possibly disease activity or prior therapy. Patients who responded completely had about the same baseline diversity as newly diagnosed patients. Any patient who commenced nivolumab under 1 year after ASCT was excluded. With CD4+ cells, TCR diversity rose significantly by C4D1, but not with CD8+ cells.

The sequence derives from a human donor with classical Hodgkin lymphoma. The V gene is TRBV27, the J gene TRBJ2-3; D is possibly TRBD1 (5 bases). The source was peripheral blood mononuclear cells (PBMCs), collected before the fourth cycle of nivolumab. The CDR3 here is CASIKKGPADTQYF. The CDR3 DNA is TGTGCCAGCATCAAAAAGGGGCCCGCAGATACGCAGTATTTT.